Listed below are T cell receptor beta chains from one sample, sequenced in a study of human T cells and chemical hapten exposure. TCRdb re-derived calls from the RACE reads in MiXCR, one entry per CDR3 protein. Of 360,000 or so distinct CDR3 sequences in the sample, 6% to 7% were seen once. Material: whole blood, obtained in connection with sensitization to the hapten diphenylcyclopropenone (DPC). Receptor source: a woman younger than 30 with alopecia areata. Some clones in this sample may be carry-over from other donors' samples. The CDR3 runs from the conserved cysteine through the conserved F or W. A D gene is named only where the DNA matches it firmly. Part of the rows lack a size; the others show once, few, many or a class for expanded clones.

abundance: few; d_gene: -; v_gene: TRBV6-5; j_gene: TRBJ2-3; CDR3nt: TGTGCCAGCAGTTACTCGAGAAGCCTAGCAGATACGCAGTATTTT; CDR3aa: CASSYSRSLADTQYF
abundance: -; d_gene: TRBD2; v_gene: TRBV7-9; j_gene: TRBJ2-3; CDR3nt: TGTGCCAGCAGCCCAAGACTAGCGGGGGGTAGGACAGATACGCAGTATTTT; CDR3aa: CASSPRLAGGRTDTQYF
abundance: many; d_gene: -; v_gene: TRBV18; j_gene: TRBJ2-5; CDR3nt: TGTGCCAGCTCACCACCGGGGCAAGAGACCCAGTACTTC; CDR3aa: CASSPPGQETQYF
abundance: few; d_gene: -; v_gene: TRBV18; j_gene: TRBJ1-1; CDR3nt: TGTGCCAGCTCAAGAAACCGGGACGGTGAAGCTTTCTTT; CDR3aa: CASSRNRDGEAFF
abundance: -; d_gene: -; v_gene: TRBV28; j_gene: TRBJ2-1; CDR3nt: TGTGCCAGCAGCAGGGACCCCCTCTACAATGAGCAGTTCTTC; CDR3aa: CASSRDPLYNEQFF
abundance: many; d_gene: -; v_gene: TRBV7-2; j_gene: TRBJ1-5; CDR3nt: TGTGCCAGCAGCCAACAGGCTCAGGGGAGCAATCAGCCCCAGCATTTT; CDR3aa: CASSQQAQGSNQPQHF
abundance: few; d_gene: -; v_gene: TRBV7-3; j_gene: TRBJ2-3; CDR3nt: TGTGCCAGCAGCCGCGAGATCTCCGATACGCAGTATTTT; CDR3aa: CASSREISDTQYF
abundance: many; d_gene: -; v_gene: TRBV29-1; j_gene: TRBJ1-1; CDR3nt: TGCAGCGTTGAGGTGACACAGAACACTGAAGCTTTCTTT; CDR3aa: CSVEVTQNTEAFF
abundance: many; d_gene: TRBD2; v_gene: TRBV5-1; j_gene: TRBJ2-1; CDR3nt: TGCGCCAGCAGCTTGGCGGCGGGGGGCTACAATGAGCAGTTCTTC; CDR3aa: CASSLAAGGYNEQFF
abundance: -; d_gene: -; v_gene: TRBV2; j_gene: TRBJ2-1; CDR3nt: TGTGCCAGCAAGGAGACAGGCCACAATGAGCAGTTCTTC; CDR3aa: CASKETGHNEQFF
abundance: many; d_gene: -; v_gene: TRBV3-1; j_gene: TRBJ2-2; CDR3nt: TGTGCCAGCAGCCAAGAAGGGGGTGGCAACACCGGGGAGCTGTTTTTT; CDR3aa: CASSQEGGGNTGELFF
abundance: many; d_gene: TRBD2; v_gene: TRBV7-2; j_gene: TRBJ2-1; CDR3nt: TGTGCCAGCAGCTTGATAGCGGGGGGGCCGTTTAATGAGCAGTTCTTC; CDR3aa: CASSLIAGGPFNEQFF
abundance: many; d_gene: TRBD2; v_gene: TRBV9; j_gene: TRBJ2-5; CDR3nt: TGTGCCAGCAGCGTAGGGGGGGGACTCCAAGAGACCCAGTACTTC; CDR3aa: CASSVGGGLQETQYF
abundance: -; d_gene: -; v_gene: TRBV28; j_gene: TRBJ2-7; CDR3nt: TGTGCCAGCAGTCCTATTTACGGGGCCGGGAGCTCCTACGAGCAGTACTTC; CDR3aa: CASSPIYGAGSSYEQYF
abundance: many; d_gene: TRBD1; v_gene: TRBV7-6; j_gene: TRBJ1-1; CDR3nt: TGTGCCAGCCTACAGGGGCCGGGCCCGAACACTGAAGCTTTCTTT; CDR3aa: CASLQGPGPNTEAFF
abundance: -; d_gene: -; v_gene: TRBV4-3; j_gene: TRBJ2-3; CDR3nt: TGCGCCAGCAGCCAACAAAGAGGCACAGATACGCAGTATTTT; CDR3aa: CASSQQRGTDTQYF
abundance: -; d_gene: -; v_gene: TRBV18; j_gene: TRBJ2-7; CDR3nt: TGTGCCAGCCCTGGATCGGGGGAGCAGTACTTC; CDR3aa: CASPGSGEQYF
abundance: few; d_gene: -; v_gene: TRBV7-9; j_gene: TRBJ1-4; CDR3nt: TGTGCCAGCAGCTTTGGGGGATGGGAAAAACTGTTTTTT; CDR3aa: CASSFGGWEKLFF
abundance: many; d_gene: -; v_gene: TRBV10-2; j_gene: TRBJ1-5; CDR3nt: TGCGCCAGCAGTCTGAACCGAGGGGAGCCCCAGCATTTT; CDR3aa: CASSLNRGEPQHF
abundance: -; d_gene: -; v_gene: TRBV20-1; j_gene: TRBJ2-1; CDR3nt: TGCAGTGCTAGAGAGTATCTATACAATGAGCAGTTCTTC; CDR3aa: CSAREYLYNEQFF
abundance: few; d_gene: -; v_gene: TRBV5-1; j_gene: TRBJ2-7; CDR3nt: TGCGCCAGCAGCTTGGACAGGGTCCGCTCCGAGCAGTACTTC; CDR3aa: CASSLDRVRSEQYF
abundance: many; d_gene: -; v_gene: TRBV6-5; j_gene: TRBJ2-3; CDR3nt: TGTGCCAGCACCCCTGGTGGCCCTAGCACAGATACGCAGTATTTT; CDR3aa: CASTPGGPSTDTQYF
abundance: many; d_gene: -; v_gene: TRBV4-2; j_gene: TRBJ2-3; CDR3nt: TGTGCCAGCAGCCAAGGGCAATCGGCAGATACGCAGTATTTT; CDR3aa: CASSQGQSADTQYF
abundance: many; d_gene: -; v_gene: TRBV12-3/TRBV12-4; j_gene: TRBJ2-3; CDR3nt: TGTGCCAGCAGTCCCGATGGCACAGATACGCAGTATTTT; CDR3aa: CASSPDGTDTQYF
abundance: many; d_gene: -; v_gene: TRBV5-1; j_gene: TRBJ1-5; CDR3nt: TGCGCCAGCAGCTTGGCCCCCGAGGCCCAGCATTTT; CDR3aa: CASSLAPEAQHF
abundance: few; d_gene: -; v_gene: TRBV11-2; j_gene: TRBJ2-3; CDR3nt: TGTGCCAGCAGCTTAAACCCTGGGGGCAGGCGGTCTACAGATACGCAGTATTTT; CDR3aa: CASSLNPGGRRSTDTQYF
abundance: medium-sized; d_gene: -; v_gene: TRBV27; j_gene: TRBJ2-7; CDR3nt: TGTGCCAGCAGTTTATACGCAGGCATCTACGAGCAGTACTTC; CDR3aa: CASSLYAGIYEQYF
abundance: -; d_gene: -; v_gene: TRBV14; j_gene: TRBJ2-3; CDR3nt: TGTGCCAGCGCGTTGGGCACAGATACGCAGTATTTT; CDR3aa: CASALGTDTQYF
abundance: few; d_gene: -; v_gene: TRBV12-3/TRBV12-4; j_gene: TRBJ2-3; CDR3nt: TGTGCCAGCTCGAACTGGGACAGCACAGATACGCAGTATTTT; CDR3aa: CASSNWDSTDTQYF
abundance: -; d_gene: -; v_gene: TRBV11-2; j_gene: TRBJ1-5; CDR3nt: TGTGCCAGCAGCATTTCAGGGGATGGTAATCAGCCCCAGCATTTT; CDR3aa: CASSISGDGNQPQHF
abundance: few; d_gene: -; v_gene: TRBV27; j_gene: TRBJ1-5; CDR3nt: TGTGCCAGCAGTTCATTTCTCCAGGTGGGCCGGGGCAATCAGCCCCAGCATTTT; CDR3aa: CASSSFLQVGRGNQPQHF
abundance: few; d_gene: -; v_gene: TRBV5-6; j_gene: TRBJ1-1; CDR3nt: TGTGCCAGCAGCACGAGCCGTCTCTACTGGAACACTGAAGCTTTCTTT; CDR3aa: CASSTSRLYWNTEAFF
abundance: -; d_gene: -; v_gene: TRBV10-3; j_gene: TRBJ2-3; CDR3nt: TGTGCCATCAGTGACATTAGCACAGATACGCAGTATTTT; CDR3aa: CAISDISTDTQYF
abundance: many; d_gene: TRBD1; v_gene: TRBV6-2/TRBV6-3; j_gene: TRBJ1-2; CDR3nt: TGTGCCAGCAGCTATTGGGGACAGATCTATGGCTACACCTTC; CDR3aa: CASSYWGQIYGYTF
abundance: -; d_gene: TRBD1; v_gene: TRBV5-6; j_gene: TRBJ2-5; CDR3nt: TGTGCCAGCAGCTCGACAGGGGCAGAGACCCAGTACTTC; CDR3aa: CASSSTGAETQYF
abundance: many; d_gene: -; v_gene: TRBV5-5; j_gene: TRBJ2-2; CDR3nt: TGTGCCAGCAGCTTAGGAGTAGACTACACCGGGGAGCTGTTTTTT; CDR3aa: CASSLGVDYTGELFF
abundance: few; d_gene: TRBD1; v_gene: TRBV20-1; j_gene: TRBJ1-6; CDR3nt: TGCAGTGCTTTCGGACAGGGGAATTCACCCCTCCACTTT; CDR3aa: CSAFGQGNSPLHF
abundance: many; d_gene: -; v_gene: TRBV7-9; j_gene: TRBJ1-5; CDR3nt: TGTGCCAGCAGTTCCTGGATGGGGGAAAGTAGCAATCAGCCCCAGCATTTT; CDR3aa: CASSSWMGESSNQPQHF
abundance: many; d_gene: TRBD1; v_gene: TRBV4-3; j_gene: TRBJ1-2; CDR3nt: TGCGCCAGCAGCCAAGAGACAGGGCATGGCTACACCTTC; CDR3aa: CASSQETGHGYTF
abundance: many; d_gene: -; v_gene: TRBV29-1; j_gene: TRBJ2-7; CDR3nt: TGCAGCGTTGGGGAGCGGGCCTACGAGCAGTACTTC; CDR3aa: CSVGERAYEQYF
abundance: many; d_gene: -; v_gene: TRBV4-1; j_gene: TRBJ1-5; CDR3nt: TGCGCCAGCAGCCAAGATGCCTTGACAATTTGGCCCCAGCATTTT; CDR3aa: CASSQDALTIWPQHF
abundance: -; d_gene: -; v_gene: TRBV4-1; j_gene: TRBJ2-7; CDR3nt: TGCGCCAGCGGAAACAGGAACTACGAGCAGTACTTC; CDR3aa: CASGNRNYEQYF
abundance: many; d_gene: -; v_gene: TRBV12-3/TRBV12-4; j_gene: TRBJ2-3; CDR3nt: TGTGCCAGCAGTTTAGGTGGGGGCGGGCCAGGTACGCAGTATTTT; CDR3aa: CASSLGGGGPGTQYF
abundance: few; d_gene: -; v_gene: TRBV3-1; j_gene: TRBJ1-3; CDR3nt: TGTGCCAGCAGCCGCCTACTAACAGCCTCTGGAAACACCATATATTTT; CDR3aa: CASSRLLTASGNTIYF
abundance: many; d_gene: -; v_gene: TRBV7-2; j_gene: TRBJ1-1; CDR3nt: TGTGCCAGCAGCTTACCTACTGAAGCTTTCTTT; CDR3aa: CASSLPTEAFF
abundance: many; d_gene: -; v_gene: TRBV29-1; j_gene: TRBJ2-1; CDR3nt: TGCAGCGTTGGAGGGACGGTGGAGCAGTTCTTC; CDR3aa: CSVGGTVEQFF
abundance: many; d_gene: TRBD1; v_gene: TRBV27; j_gene: TRBJ1-2; CDR3nt: TGTGCCAGCAGTTACCGGACAGGGGGCGATGGCTACACCTTC; CDR3aa: CASSYRTGGDGYTF
abundance: -; d_gene: TRBD2; v_gene: TRBV7-3; j_gene: TRBJ2-7; CDR3nt: TGTGCCAGCTCCTTACTTACGACGGGACTAGTATACTTC; CDR3aa: CASSLLTTGLVYF